The next 22 T cell receptor beta chains were all read from a single sample in a study of a mutant IDH1 vaccine in newly diagnosed glioma. Stated time point: week 23, last vaccination. One vaccine dose held 300 ug of mutant IDH1 20-mer peptide and came with topical imiquimod. Clones were sequenced by immunoSEQ multiplex PCR, and TCRdb holds only the in-frame ones, with some missing. Counted here are roughly 38,000 clones, around 76% occurring once; the ten biggest clones make up about 4.9%. Which antigens these TCRs recognize remains unknown. This material consisted of PBMCs, taken from a glioma patient whose treatment included an IDH1 peptide vaccine. Receptors were obtained from a man between 50 and 59 years old with glioma.

The chain links TRBV5-1 to TRBJ2-1, with TRBD1 matching over 7 bases. Germline V gives CDR1 SGHRS, CDR2 YFSETQ. The J segment lost 3 bases and the V segment lost 0 bases, leaving 3 bases of the junction unmatched. The CDR3 has 15 residues. CDR3 bases: TGCGCCAGCAGCTTGGAACAGGGGCACTACAATGAGCAGTTCTTC. This codes for CASSLEQGHYNEQFF.

This clone was picked up a small number of times. This sequence joins TRBV4-1 and TRBJ1-1; D is ambiguous. The V gene's germline CDR1 is MGHRA and CDR2 YSYEKL. This CDR3 is built from 14 residues. V was clipped by 1 base and J by 1 base, with 7 bases between them. The CDR3 nucleotides read TGCGCCAGCAGCCAAGGAAGACGGAACACTGAAGCTTTCTTT. Translation: CASSQGRRNTEAFF.

The rearrangement links TRBV10-3 to TRBJ2-7; D assignment may be TRBD1 or TRBD2 (5 bases each). Germline assignment: CDR1 ENHRY and CDR2 SYGVKD. The V and J ends lost 2 bases and 2 bases respectively, with 10 bases between them. This CDR3 has 14 residues. DNA for the CDR3: TGTGCCATCAGTGAGGGGGGAGTAACCTACGAGCAGTACTTC. Encoded protein: CAISEGGVTYEQYF.

This clone was counted once. CDR3 DNA: TGTGCCATCAGATCCGGGACAGGGAACACCGGGGAGCTGTTTTTT. Translation: CAIRSGTGNTGELFF. The V gene is TRBV10-3, the J gene TRBJ2-2; 8 bases fit TRBD1. V lost 6 bases, J lost 1 base, and 4 bases stayed unmatched. CDR3 size: 15 residues. Per the germline V gene, CDR1 is ENHRY and CDR2 is SYGVKD.

This clone was detected once. V gene TRBV9 combines with J gene TRBJ1-3, with D tentatively TRBD1 (6 bases). CDR1 is SGDLS and CDR2 is YYNGEE in the germline V gene. This CDR3 spans 17 amino acids. V lost 4 bases, J lost 0 bases, and 17 bases lay in between. The CDR3 DNA follows: TGTGCCAGCAGCTCTACTCAAGGGGGTTTCTCTGGAAACACCATATATTTT. This encodes CASSSTQGGFSGNTIYF. Together with reference TRBV9 and TRBJ1-3, the CDR3 gives the full variable domain: DSGVTQTPKHLITATGQRVTLRCSPRSGDLSVYWYQQSLDQGLQFLIQYYNGEERAKGNILERFSAQQFPDLHSELNLSSLELGDSALYFCASSSTQGGFSGNTIYFGEGSWLTVV.

The V gene is TRBV6-5, the J gene TRBJ1-2, with TRBD1 identical over 9 bases. Germline CDR1 reads MNHEY; CDR2 reads SVGAGI. V shed 4 bases, J shed 1 base, and the junction held 4 bases outside the gene matches. The CDR3 contains 15 residues. The CDR3 region is CASSFGTGSNYGYTF. For the CDR3, the DNA is TGTGCCAGCAGTTTCGGGACAGGGAGTAACTATGGCTACACCTTC.

This clone was recorded once. This chain joins TRBV6-1 and TRBJ1-2; 9 bases agree with TRBD1. The germline V gene encodes CDR1 MNHNS and CDR2 SASEGT. This CDR3 is built from 15 residues. J lost 5 bases, V lost 0 bases, and 4 bases had no gene match. The CDR3 bases are TGTGCCAGCAGTGAAGCAGGGACAGGGCAGTATGGCTACACCTTC. The encoded protein is CASSEAGTGQYGYTF.

The V and J genes are TRBV5-6 and TRBJ2-7; D might be TRBD1 (5 bases). V lost 4 bases, J lost 1 base, and 9 bases lay in between. Looked up from germline, CDR1 is SGHDT and CDR2 is YYEEEE. The CDR3 covers 13 residues. CDR3: CASSLDTSYEQYF. CDR3 in DNA: TGTGCCAGCAGCCTGGACACTTCCTACGAGCAGTACTTC.

The V call is TRBV7-2, the J call TRBJ2-2, with D hard to call. The CDR3 runs to 12 residues. Germline CDR1 is SGHTA and CDR2 is FQGNSA. Trimming stripped 1 base from V and 7 bases from J, with 4 bases between. The CDR3 region has the DNA TGTGCCAGCAGCTTAGAGCTCGGGGAGCTGTTTTTT. This sequence encodes CASSLELGELFF.

The chain has TRBV19 and TRBJ2-7; D may be TRBD2 (5 bases). The V end lost 5 bases, the J end lost 5 bases, and 16 bases lay between the germline ends. The CDR3 has 14 amino acids. CDR1 LNHDA and CDR2 SQIVND come from the germline V gene (reference sequence). The CDR3 DNA is TGTGCCAGTAGTGGAGGCCCCATTATCGACGAGCAGTACTTC. Its translation: CASSGGPIIDEQYF.

This clone was seen just once. The chain joins TRBV7-9 to TRBJ2-5; either TRBD1 or TRBD2 may fit D (6 bases each). V lost 0 bases to trimming and J lost 5 bases, with 13 bases between them. CDR1 and CDR2 from the germline V gene are SEHNR and FQNEAQ (reference sequence). This CDR3 has 15 amino acids. The CDR3 reads CASSLAGGRLETQYF. CDR3 sequence (DNA): TGTGCCAGCAGCTTAGCGGGGGGCAGGTTGGAGACCCAGTACTTC.

J is TRBJ2-2 and V is TRBV5-8; D not certain. This CDR3 comprises 17 residues. V was clipped by 2 bases and J by 5 bases, with 19 bases between them. Germline CDR1 SGHTS, CDR2 YDEGEE. The DNA of the CDR3 is TGTGCCAGCAGCTTAGGCAGGCCTTCAAGAAAAACCGGGGAGCTGTTTTTT. Translating gives CASSLGRPSRKTGELFF.

The chain joins TRBV5-1 to TRBJ1-1, with D uncertain. The CDR3 consists of 13 residues. Germline V gene sequence: CDR1 SGHRS, CDR2 YFSETQ. V was pared by 0 bases and J by 8 bases, with 11 bases between. CDR3 amino acids: CASSLALGREAFF. The CDR3 nucleotides read TGCGCCAGCAGCTTGGCCCTTGGCAGGGAAGCTTTCTTT. The variable domain in full, completed from reference TRBV5-1 and TRBJ1-1, reads KAGVTQTPRYLIKTRGQQVTLSCSPISGHRSVSWYQQTPGQGLQFLFEYFSETQRNKGNFPGRFSGRQFSNSRSEMNVSTLELGDSALYLCASSLALGREAFFGQGTRLTVV.

The chain joins TRBV25-1 to TRBJ2-1; D is possibly TRBD2 (6 bases). Trimming removed 6 bases from V and 8 bases from J, with 17 bases in between. The germline CDR1 and CDR2 sequences are MGHDK and SYGVNS. The CDR3 loop spans 14 amino acids. CDR3 region: CASSPPRRDDEQFF. The CDR3 nucleotides are TGTGCCAGCAGCCCCCCCCGGAGGGACGATGAGCAGTTCTTC. Full variable domain (missing parts from reference TRBV25-1 and TRBJ2-1): EADIYQTPRYLVIGTGKKITLECSQTMGHDKMYWYQQDPGMELHLIHYSYGVNSTEKGDLSSESTVSRIRTEHFPLTLESARPSHTSQYLCASSPPRRDDEQFFGPGTRLTVL.

This clone was seen a few times. The chain couples TRBV14 to TRBJ2-3; 12 nucleotides agree with TRBD2. Germline CDR1 and CDR2: SGHDN and FVKESK. The CDR3 contains 17 residues. V was pared by 2 bases and J by 3 bases, with 6 bases of the junction left unmatched. CDR3 in amino acids: CASSQFVTSGGTDTQYF. CDR3 sequence (DNA): TGTGCCAGCAGCCAATTCGTGACTAGCGGGGGAACAGATACGCAGTATTTT.

The chain recombines TRBV5-4 with TRBJ1-4, with TRBD1 as a possible D gene (5 bases). From germline, CDR1 is SGHNT and CDR2 YYREEE (reference sequence). The germline V and J ends were trimmed by 4 bases and 8 bases, with 18 bases remaining between them. The CDR3 has 15 residues. In DNA form, the CDR3 reads TGTGCCAGCAGCCAAGGTGGGGCAGGAGGAGAAAAACTGTTTTTT. Residues: CASSQGGAGGEKLFF.

The chain employs TRBV18 and TRBJ2-3; D is possibly TRBD2 (6 bases). This CDR3 region has 15 residues. Germline CDR1 reads KGHSH; CDR2 reads LQKENI. Trimming removed 2 bases at V and 0 bases at J, with 9 bases between. CDR3 in amino acids: CASSPVGGSTDTQYF. For the CDR3, the DNA is TGTGCCAGCTCACCAGTGGGGGGAAGCACAGATACGCAGTATTTT.

The rearrangement joins TRBV7-9 to TRBJ1-4; 7 nucleotides match TRBD1. This CDR3 comprises 15 residues. Germline loops: CDR1 SEHNR, CDR2 FQNEAQ (reference sequence). Losses at the gene ends were 5 bases for V and 6 bases for J; bases not matched to a gene: 9. This CDR3 is CASSPQGGPYEKLFF. The CDR3 region has the DNA TGTGCCAGCAGCCCTCAGGGGGGGCCATATGAAAAACTGTTTTTT.

The chain is built from TRBV5-5 and TRBJ1-5; the match to TRBD1 covers 7 bases. The germline gives CDR1 SGHKS, CDR2 YYEKEE (reference sequence). This CDR3 contains 17 residues. J lost 2 bases, V lost 2 bases, and 10 bases had no gene match. In DNA, the CDR3 is TGTGCCAGCAGCTTAGCCCGTGGGACAGTGGGCAATCAGCCCCAGCATTTT. It specifies CASSLARGTVGNQPQHF. The variable domain in full, with the rest retrieved from reference TRBV5-5 and TRBJ1-5, is DAGVTQSPTHLIKTRGQQVTLRCSPISGHKSVSWYQQVLGQGPQFIFQYYEKEERGRGNFPDRFSARQFPNYSSELNVNALLLGDSALYLCASSLARGTVGNQPQHFGDGTRLSIL.

CDR3 DNA: TGTGCCAGCAGTGATAGGGGGAGCAATCAGCCCCAGCATTTT. It yields the protein CASSDRGSNQPQHF. The rearrangement joins TRBV6-1 to TRBJ1-5; tentatively, D is TRBD1 (6 bases). Germline-derived CDR1 and CDR2 are MNHNS and SASEGT. This CDR3 has 14 amino acids. Trimming took off 3 bases at V and 1 base at J, with 7 bases between the two ends.

The chain couples TRBV30 to TRBJ1-1; D uncertain. Trimming cost V 1 base and J 0 bases, with 6 bases left between them. Germline CDR1 and CDR2: GTSNPN and SVGIG (reference sequence). This CDR3 contains 13 residues. Here the CDR3 reads CAWSDSLNTEAFF. The CDR3 DNA is TGTGCCTGGAGTGACAGTCTGAACACTGAAGCTTTCTTT.

The rearrangement uses TRBV27 and TRBJ1-4, with 7 bases aligning to TRBD1. CDR1 and CDR2 from the germline V gene are MNHEY and SMNVEV (reference sequence). The CDR3 totals 16 residues. V lost 3 bases, J lost 3 bases, and 7 bases stayed unmatched. The CDR3 DNA reads TGTGCCAGCAGTTTCGGCCGGACAGGATCTAATGAAAAACTGTTTTTT. It is translated as CASSFGRTGSNEKLFF.